The source of this T cell receptor (beta chain) is a study of T cells in tuberculosis. Study-wide results and caveats: T cells binding CD1B-GMM tetramer weakly possibly escaped the sort.

Thawed, overnight-rested PBMC were stained with GMM-loaded CD1B tetramer, viability dye and anti-CD3, then sorted. The CD1B tetramers carried C32 glucose monomycolate purified from Rhodococcus equi. From each donor, about 92,000 tetramer-negative cells were sorted. Clones were read by immunoSEQ multiplex PCR, and TCRdb kept only the in-frame ones, dropping some. The top ten hold 1.5% to 2% of the sample, which has 80,000 to 100,000 clones, under 95% seen once. The TCR was taken from an adult woman with latent tuberculosis. The specimen sequenced was CD1b-GMM tetramer-negative cells sorted from PBMCs.

The CDR3 nucleotides are TGTGCCAGCAGCACAAGGGGGACCCCCATACTCAATGAGCAGTTCTTC. Encoded protein: CASSTRGTPILNEQFF. J is TRBJ2-1 and V is TRBV9; D is possibly TRBD1 (6 bases). Between the trimmed V and J ends, which lost 4 bases and 6 bases, there was a span of 20 bases. Germline CDR1 SGDLS, CDR2 YYNGEE. CDR3 length: 16 amino acids.